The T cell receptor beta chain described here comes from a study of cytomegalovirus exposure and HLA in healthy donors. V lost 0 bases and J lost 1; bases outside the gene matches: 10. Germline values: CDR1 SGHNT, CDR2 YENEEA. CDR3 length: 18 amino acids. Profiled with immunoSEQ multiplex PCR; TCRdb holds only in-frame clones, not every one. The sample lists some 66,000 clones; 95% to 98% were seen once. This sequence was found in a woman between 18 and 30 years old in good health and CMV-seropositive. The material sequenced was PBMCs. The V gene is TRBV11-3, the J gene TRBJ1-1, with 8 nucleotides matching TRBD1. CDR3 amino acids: CASSLDSADRGWNTEAFF. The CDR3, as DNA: TGTGCCAGCAGCTTAGATTCCGCTGACAGGGGCTGGAACACTGAAGCTTTCTTT.